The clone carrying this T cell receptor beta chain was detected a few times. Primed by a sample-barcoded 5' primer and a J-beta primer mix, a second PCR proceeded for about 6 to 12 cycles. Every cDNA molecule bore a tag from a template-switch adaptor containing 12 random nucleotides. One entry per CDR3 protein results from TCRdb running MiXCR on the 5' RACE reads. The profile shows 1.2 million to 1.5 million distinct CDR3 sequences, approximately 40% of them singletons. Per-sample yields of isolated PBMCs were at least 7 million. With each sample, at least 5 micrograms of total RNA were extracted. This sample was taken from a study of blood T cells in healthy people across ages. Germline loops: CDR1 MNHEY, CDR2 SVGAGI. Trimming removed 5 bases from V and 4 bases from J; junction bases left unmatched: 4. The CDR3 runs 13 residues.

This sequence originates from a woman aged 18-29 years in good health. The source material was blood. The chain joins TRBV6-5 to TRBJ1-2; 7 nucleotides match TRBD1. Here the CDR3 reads CASSTGATYGYTF. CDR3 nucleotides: TGTGCCAGCAGTACAGGGGCCACCTATGGCTACACCTTC.